These 27 T cell receptor beta chains came from one sample sequenced in a study of blood T cell repertoires in COVID-19. Repertoires were generated with immunoSEQ multiplex PCR, while TCRdb's copy carries only in-frame clones and drops some. The profile shows around 55,000 clones, about 82% of them singletons. The sequencing sample was made of peripheral blood. The source of these receptors is a human donor in a cohort sampled during active COVID-19.

The chain joins TRBV4-3 to TRBJ2-3, with a possible D match to TRBD2 (6 bases). The germline V and J ends were trimmed by 0 bases and 2 bases, with 15 bases remaining between them. This CDR3 region has 17 residues. Germline CDR1 LGHNA, CDR2 YSLEER. The CDR3 spells CASSQDSGGAATDTQYF. The CDR3 DNA reads as TGCGCCAGCAGCCAAGATTCTGGCGGGGCGGCCACAGATACGCAGTATTTT.

The rearrangement uses TRBV19 and TRBJ1-1; 10 bases fit TRBD1. Germline V CDR1 and CDR2: LNHDA, SQIVND (reference sequence). V trimming: 5 bases; J trimming: 5 bases; junction bases outside the gene matches: 8. This CDR3 comprises 15 residues. CDR3 in amino acids: CASSERQGALTEAFF. The CDR3 coding sequence is TGTGCCAGTAGTGAGCGACAGGGGGCTCTGACTGAAGCTTTCTTT.

This chain connects TRBV19 to TRBJ2-1; 7 bases agree with TRBD2. V was pared by 9 bases and J by 4 bases, with 15 bases of the junction left unmatched. CDR3 length: 16 residues. Germline V gene lookup returns CDR1 LNHDA and CDR2 SQIVND (reference sequence). The CDR3 sequence is CASRGAGVEEYNEQFF. The CDR3 DNA reads TGTGCCAGCCGCGGGGCGGGAGTAGAGGAGTACAATGAGCAGTTCTTC. Full variable domain (missing parts from reference TRBV19 and TRBJ2-1): DGGITQSPKYLFRKEGQNVTLSCEQNLNHDAMYWYRQDPGQGLRLIYYSQIVNDFQKGDIAEGYSVSREKKESFPLTVTSAQKNPTAFYLCASRGAGVEEYNEQFFGPGTRLTVL.

The V gene is TRBV5-1, the J gene TRBJ2-7; 7 bases match TRBD2. Germline V gene data show CDR1 as SGHRS and CDR2 as YFSETQ. V lost 0 bases and J lost 3; bases outside the gene matches: 6. This CDR3 region has 15 residues. The CDR3 is CASSLGELANYEQYF. The CDR3, as DNA: TGCGCCAGCAGCTTGGGTGAACTAGCGAACTACGAGCAGTACTTC. The full variable domain, with the rest looked up from reference TRBV5-1 and TRBJ2-7, is KAGVTQTPRYLIKTRGQQVTLSCSPISGHRSVSWYQQTPGQGLQFLFEYFSETQRNKGNFPGRFSGRQFSNSRSEMNVSTLELGDSALYLCASSLGELANYEQYFGPGTRLTVT.

V is TRBV5-1 and J is TRBJ1-1; D might be TRBD1 (5 bases). V gave up 7 bases and J gave up 1 base, with 11 bases separating them. The CDR3 consists of 13 residues. The germline gives CDR1 SGHRS, CDR2 YFSETQ. The CDR3, as DNA: TGCGCCAGCGGCAGGGCCGAGAACACTGAAGCTTTCTTT. Amino acids: CASGRAENTEAFF.

Here the CDR3 DNA reads TGTGCCAGTAGTACAGGCCGGGACAGGGCGCAGCCCCAGCATTTT. Protein: CASSTGRDRAQPQHF. This chain joins TRBV19 and TRBJ1-5; TRBD1 agrees at 9 bases. The CDR3 sequence is 15 residues long. V lost 4 bases, J lost 7 bases, and 8 bases stayed unmatched. Germline V gene data show CDR1 as LNHDA and CDR2 as SQIVND (reference sequence).

This chain joins TRBV28 and TRBJ2-6; D is unclear. V was clipped by 2 bases and J by 2 bases, with 4 bases between them. The germline CDR1 and CDR2 sequences are MDHEN and SYDVKM. This CDR3 comprises 14 residues. CDR3 residues: CASSLPTGANVLTF. In DNA form, the CDR3 reads TGTGCCAGCAGTTTACCAACTGGGGCCAACGTCCTGACTTTC.

CDR3 bases: TGTGCCAGCAGCCAAGAGGGAGGGAGGGGGGAGCTGTTTTTT. Translating it yields CASSQEGGRGELFF. The chain couples TRBV3-1 (or the pseudogene TRBV3-2) to TRBJ2-2; 7 bases agree with TRBD2. V gave up 0 bases and J gave up 8 bases; unmatched junction bases: 3. Germline V CDR1 and CDR2: LGHDT, YNNKEL (reference sequence). There are 14 residues in the CDR3.

This rearrangement joins TRBV19 to TRBJ1-5; a possible D gene is TRBD1 (5 bases). Per germline, CDR1 LNHDA and CDR2 SQIVND (reference sequence). Trimming pared 3 bases from V and 5 bases from J, leaving 17 bases between. The CDR3 sequence is 16 residues long. CDR3 protein: CASSMWGQVGYQPQHF. In nucleotides, the CDR3 is TGTGCCAGTAGTATGTGGGGCCAGGTGGGATATCAGCCCCAGCATTTT.

The J gene is TRBJ2-7, the V gene TRBV9, with TRBD2 matching over 12 bases. The V gene's germline CDR1 is SGDLS and CDR2 YYNGEE. There are 14 residues in the CDR3. The V segment lost 1 base and the J segment 7 bases; nucleotides outside the gene matches: 3. CDR3 DNA: TGTGCCAGCAGCGTAAGAACTAGCGGGGGGGAGCAGTACTTC. This encodes CASSVRTSGGEQYF.

The gene calls are TRBV11-2 and TRBJ2-1, with 11 bases matching TRBD2. The V gene's germline CDR1 is SGHAT and CDR2 FQNNGV. CDR3 length equals 17 residues. V lost 3 bases and J lost 1; bases outside the gene matches: 5. In DNA form, the CDR3 reads TGTGCCAGCAGCTTTGGGACTAGCGGAATTTCCTACAATGAGCAGTTCTTC. Its translation: CASSFGTSGISYNEQFF.

This chain joins TRBV4-2 and TRBJ2-5, with D possibly TRBD2 on 6 matching bases. The CDR3 loop spans 15 amino acids. Trimming stripped 4 bases from V and 4 bases from J, with 16 bases between. Germline CDR1 and CDR2: LGHNA and YNFKEQ. CDR3 DNA sequence: TGTGCCAGCAGCCCATCCGGGACTCCCCCAGAGACCCAGTACTTC. Its translation: CASSPSGTPPETQYF.

The V call is TRBV28, the J call TRBJ2-7; perhaps TRBD1 as D (6 bases). V was shortened by 5 bases and J by 5 bases, with 19 bases between the two germline ends. CDR3 length equals 15 residues. Germline V gene sequence: CDR1 MDHEN, CDR2 SYDVKM. The CDR3 nucleotides are TGTGCCAGCAGTCCCGAGGGGGTGGGACACAACGAGCAGTACTTC. Its translation is CASSPEGVGHNEQYF.

This sequence joins TRBV25-1 and TRBJ1-1; the D gene is possibly TRBD1 (6 bases). The germline V gene encodes CDR1 MGHDK and CDR2 SYGVNS. V was cut by 8 bases and J by 7 bases, with 20 bases left in between. There are 14 residues in the CDR3. Here the CDR3 DNA reads TGTGCCAGCGCCCATGGGGGGGCTGCGGGTGAAGCTTTCTTT. Translating gives CASAHGGAAGEAFF.

The CDR3 spells CASSLSDPFDPSYNEQFF. The CDR3 nucleotides are TGTGCCAGCAGCTTAAGCGACCCTTTTGACCCATCCTACAATGAGCAGTTCTTC. The V gene is TRBV11-3, the J gene TRBJ2-1; D is ambiguous. Per the germline V gene, CDR1 is SGHNT and CDR2 is YENEEA. The V end was cut by 2 bases, the J end by 1 base, with 18 bases between. The CDR3 covers 18 residues.

DNA for the CDR3: TGTGCCTGGAGTGAGCGATACGAGCAGTACTTC. This codes for CAWSERYEQYF. The chain combines TRBV30 with TRBJ2-7; no definite D call. V was pared by 1 base and J by 4 bases, with 5 bases between. CDR3 size: 11 residues. From germline, CDR1 is GTSNPN and CDR2 SVGIG (reference sequence).

This chain uses TRBV6-5 with TRBJ2-1; tentative D call: TRBD1 (5 bases). The CDR3 contains 13 residues. The germline CDR1 and CDR2 sequences are MNHEY and SVGAGI. The ends were cut back, 4 bases at V and 2 bases at J, with 6 bases in the middle. The CDR3 DNA sequence: TGTGCCAGCAGTTTCAGGGCCTACAATGAGCAGTTCTTC. Amino acids: CASSFRAYNEQFF.

The chain links TRBV6-5 to TRBJ2-7; TRBD2 matches 9 bases. Trimming removed 8 bases from V and 2 bases from J; junction bases left unmatched: 4. CDR3 length: 13 amino acids. Germline V gene data show CDR1 as MNHEY and CDR2 as SVGAGI. The CDR3 loop is CASRRGGPYEQYF. In DNA form, the CDR3 reads TGTGCCAGCCGGCGGGGGGGCCCCTACGAGCAGTACTTC.

This clone has just one count. The chain is built from TRBV28 and TRBJ2-4; possibly TRBD2 for D (6 bases). Trimming cost V 4 bases and J 0 bases, with 10 bases left between them. The CDR3 consists of 15 residues. Germline lookup yields CDR1 MDHEN and CDR2 SYDVKM. CDR3 DNA sequence: TGTGCCAGCAGTTCCCCGGGGGTAGCCAAAAACATTCAGTACTTC. Residues: CASSSPGVAKNIQYF.

The chain joins TRBV24-1 to TRBJ1-4; the D gene is possibly TRBD1 (5 bases). The V end was cut by 5 bases, the J end by 0 bases, with 12 bases between. Germline V gene sequence: CDR1 KGHDR, CDR2 SFDVKD. There are 16 residues in the CDR3. The chain's CDR3 is CATSGGTDATNEKLFF. The CDR3 DNA reads as TGTGCCACCAGTGGCGGGACCGACGCAACTAATGAAAAACTGTTTTTT.

This sequence joins TRBV15 and TRBJ1-2; D is undetermined. Germline V gene sequence: CDR1 LNHNV, CDR2 YYDKDF (reference sequence). V shed 0 bases and J shed 4 bases, with 12 bases lying between them. This CDR3 spans 15 amino acids. The CDR3 reads CATSRDGQEGYGYTF. DNA for the CDR3: TGTGCCACCAGCAGAGATGGGCAGGAAGGCTATGGCTACACCTTC.

The genes are TRBV7-9 and TRBJ2-7; unclear D gene. The V end lost 2 bases, the J end lost 7 bases, and 15 bases lay between the germline ends. Germline CDR1 is SEHNR and CDR2 is FQNEAQ (reference sequence). This CDR3 has 14 residues. The CDR3 nucleotides are TGTGCCAGCAGCTTATTGGTAGGCCGCGGTGAGCAGTACTTC. Amino acids: CASSLLVGRGEQYF. Supplemented by reference TRBV7-9 and TRBJ2-7, the full variable domain reads DTGVSQNPRHKITKRGQNVTFRCDPISEHNRLYWYRQTLGQGPEFLTYFQNEAQLEKSRLLSDRFSAERPKGSFSTLEIQRTEQGDSAMYLCASSLLVGRGEQYFGPGTRLTVT.

The genes are TRBV6-5 and TRBJ2-1; tentatively, D is TRBD2 (5 bases). CDR3 length: 16 amino acids. The V end lost 4 bases, the J end lost 0 bases, and 13 bases lay between the germline ends. Germline CDR1 reads MNHEY; CDR2 reads SVGAGI. CDR3 residues: CASSSTLAVSYNEQFF. CDR3 DNA: TGTGCCAGCAGTTCTACGCTAGCTGTCTCCTACAATGAGCAGTTCTTC.

The chain uses TRBV19 and TRBJ1-1; D may be TRBD1 (6 bases). Trimming took off 5 bases at V and 1 base at J, with 11 bases between the two ends. Germline V gene data show CDR1 as LNHDA and CDR2 as SQIVND (reference sequence). This CDR3 comprises 14 residues. The CDR3: CASSPGQPNTEAFF. As DNA, the CDR3 is TGTGCCAGTAGTCCCGGACAGCCGAACACTGAAGCTTTCTTT.

This clone was seen just once. The genes are TRBV5-6 and TRBJ1-1, with a weak D call TRBD1 (6 bases). The CDR3 is made up of 17 amino acids. Germline CDR1 is SGHDT and CDR2 is YYEEEE. V dropped 4 bases and J dropped 0 bases, with 19 bases sitting between them. CDR3: CASSLGSGRGMNTEAFF. CDR3 nucleotide sequence: TGTGCCAGCAGCCTCGGGTCCGGGAGGGGGATGAACACTGAAGCTTTCTTT. Supplemented by reference TRBV5-6 and TRBJ1-1, the full variable domain reads DAGVTQSPTHLIKTRGQQVTLRCSPKSGHDTVSWYQQALGQGPQFIFQYYEEEERQRGNFPDRFSGHQFPNYSSELNVNALLLGDSALYLCASSLGSGRGMNTEAFFGQGTRLTVV.

The V gene is TRBV7-6, the J gene TRBJ2-5; 10 bases match TRBD2. There are 16 residues in the CDR3. The trim removed 2 bases at V and 2 bases at J, leaving 5 bases unmatched. Looked up from germline, CDR1 is SGHVS and CDR2 is FNYEAQ. In DNA form, the CDR3 reads TGTGCCAGCAGCTTAATAGGACTAGCGGCTCAAGAGACCCAGTACTTC. Translated, it gives CASSLIGLAAQETQYF.

This clone showed up many times. CDR3 protein: CASSKTSSSYNEQFF. The CDR3 DNA reads TGTGCCAGCAGTAAGACTAGCAGCTCCTACAATGAGCAGTTCTTC. The chain recombines TRBV5-4 with TRBJ2-1; 7 bases are a match to TRBD2. V shed 5 bases, J shed 0 bases, and the junction held 5 bases outside the gene matches. Looked up from germline, CDR1 is SGHNT and CDR2 is YYREEE (reference sequence). This CDR3 comprises 15 residues.